This TCR beta chain appears in the sequencing data of a study of blood T cells in healthy people across ages. Primed by a sample-barcoded 5' primer and a J-beta primer mix, a second PCR proceeded for roughly 7 to 12 cycles. TCRdb ran MiXCR on the 5' RACE reads and lists one entry per CDR3 protein. The table records some 1.4 million distinct CDR3 sequences, approximately 38% of them present only once. For this clonotype: The junction departs from germline at one end; a sequencing error may be responsible.

Germline assignment: CDR1 MNHEY and CDR2 SVGAGI. This CDR3 spans 13 amino acids. This sequence originates from a woman under 30 in good health. The sequenced sample consisted of blood. The chain employs TRBV6-5 and TRBJ2-7; D ambiguous. The CDR3 spells CVSIGFSPYEQYF. The CDR3 DNA sequence: TGTGTCAGCATCGGGTTCTCCCCTTACGAGCAGTACTTC.